The 18 T cell receptor beta chains in this list originate from one sample, sequenced in a study of neurological immune-mediated disorders. Via MiXCR, TCRdb re-called the 5' RACE reads, giving one row per CDR3 protein. Counted here are around 64,000 distinct CDR3 sequences, about 13% occurring once; the ten biggest clones make up around a tenth. Sequenced sample: PBMCs. These receptors originate from a woman aged 55-70 years with HTLV-1-associated myelopathy (HAM/TSP).

This clonotype was counted at least ten times. The rearrangement uses TRBV5-1 and TRBJ2-5; 10 bases fit TRBD1. Germline lookup yields CDR1 SGHRS and CDR2 YFSETQ. The CDR3 extends over 17 amino acids. V shed 4 bases and J 1 base; nucleotides not matched to a gene: 10. CDR3 in amino acids: CASSPTPRTGGQETQYF. CDR3 coding DNA: TGCGCCAGCAGCCCCACTCCCCGGACAGGGGGCCAAGAGACCCAGTACTTC.

The table lists this clonotype with many counts. V is TRBV6-1 and J is TRBJ2-6; 7 bases agree with TRBD1. With 5 bases clipped from V and 0 bases from J, the junction kept 7 bases outside the gene matches. CDR1 is MNHNS, CDR2 SASEGT, per germline. The length of the CDR3 is 17 residues. Here the CDR3 reads CASSSGQLFSGANVLTF. CDR3 in DNA: TGTGCCAGCAGTTCGGGACAGCTTTTCTCTGGGGCCAACGTCCTGACTTTC.

This clonotype was counted ten times or more. The CDR3 loop is CASSRGLAGAGETQYF. The CDR3 DNA reads TGCGCCAGCAGCAGGGGACTAGCGGGAGCGGGAGAGACCCAGTACTTC. V and J are TRBV5-1 and TRBJ2-5; 14 positions match TRBD2. The CDR3 spans 16 residues. The V gene end was trimmed by 4 bases and the J gene end by 4 bases; junction bases not matched to a gene: 6. Germline CDR1 SGHRS, CDR2 YFSETQ.

This clonotype was detected ten times or more. The chain employs TRBV7-9 and TRBJ2-1; 7 bases are shared with TRBD2. The ends lost 5 bases at V and 14 bases at J; junction bases unmatched: 9. This CDR3 has 12 residues. Germline CDR1 reads SEHNR; CDR2 reads FQNEAQ (reference sequence). The CDR3 DNA follows: TGTGCCAGCAGCGCAGGACTAGGGGATGAGTTCTTC. It translates to CASSAGLGDEFF.

This clonotype was recorded at least ten times. The chain recombines TRBV7-7 with TRBJ2-7, with 7 positions matching TRBD1. J was trimmed by 5 bases and V by 1 base; bases with no gene match: 5. The germline V gene has CDR1 SSHAT and CDR2 FNYEAQ (reference sequence). This CDR3 comprises 14 residues. The CDR3: CASSLGEGADEQYF. CDR3 sequence (DNA): TGTGCCAGCAGCTTAGGCGAGGGGGCCGACGAGCAGTACTTC.

Many counts were recorded for this clonotype. The chain uses TRBV12-3 or TRBV12-4 and TRBJ2-7; D might be TRBD2 (6 bases). V was trimmed by 6 bases and J by 3 bases, leaving 9 bases between them. The CDR3 is 12 amino acids. The CDR3 spells CASRGGNYEQYF. As DNA, the CDR3 is TGTGCCAGCAGGGGCGGGAACTACGAGCAGTACTTC.

This clonotype has ten or more counts. The V and J genes are TRBV25-1 and TRBJ1-2, with D hard to call. Per germline, CDR1 MGHDK and CDR2 SYGVNS. V was shortened by 3 bases and J by 1 base, with 3 bases between the two germline ends. This CDR3 comprises 12 residues. CDR3 amino acids: CASSDLNYGYTF. CDR3 DNA sequence: TGTGCCAGCAGTGATCTTAACTATGGCTACACCTTC.

This clonotype appeared many times. The chain links TRBV11-2 to TRBJ2-5; D remains unclear. From germline, CDR1 is SGHAT and CDR2 FQNNGV. The ends were cut back, 0 bases at V and 2 bases at J, with 7 bases in the middle. This CDR3 is built from 14 residues. Here the CDR3 DNA reads TGTGCCAGCAGCTTAGATGTCATTCAAGAGACCCAGTACTTC. Translating it yields CASSLDVIQETQYF.

In this sample, this clonotype turned up many times. This sequence joins TRBV7-2 and TRBJ2-1, with 7 bases matching TRBD2. This CDR3 has 15 amino acids. V was clipped by 5 bases and J by 0 bases; unmatched bases: 4. Germline CDR1 is SGHTA and CDR2 is FQGNSA. As DNA, the CDR3 is TGTGCCAGCAGCCTTCGGGACTACTCCTACAATGAGCAGTTCTTC. Protein product: CASSLRDYSYNEQFF.

Remarks on this clonotype: A much larger clone is a single base away; this may be a read error. V usage is TRBV12-3 or TRBV12-4 and J usage is TRBJ2-1, with D unresolved. This CDR3 is 13 amino acids long. The CDR3 bases are TGTGCCAGCAGTTTAGGGACGATGGGTGAGCTGTTCTTC. This gives the protein CASSLGTMGELFF.

There are many counts of this clonotype. J is TRBJ2-1 and V is TRBV20-1; D perhaps matches TRBD2 (5 bases). From germline, CDR1 is DFQATT and CDR2 SNEGSKA (reference sequence). This CDR3 comprises 14 residues. The V end was cut by 0 bases, the J end by 4 bases, with 10 bases between. CDR3 nucleotide sequence: TGCAGTGCTAGAGACAGGAGAGGGTACAATGAGCAGTTCTTC. This gives the protein CSARDRRGYNEQFF.

A word on this clonotype: Possible read error: a much larger clone is one base away. CDR3 sequence: CVSSLDRVDTEAFF. Written as DNA, the CDR3 is TGCGTCAGCAGCTTGGATAGGGTGGACACTGAAGCTTTCTTT. J is TRBJ1-1 and V is TRBV5-1; D unresolved. Germline CDR1 reads SGHRS; CDR2 reads YFSETQ. CDR3 size: 14 residues.

This clonotype was found many times. This chain links TRBV14 with TRBJ2-3; 10 bases agree with TRBD2. J was trimmed by 7 bases and V by 2 bases; bases with no gene match: 9. Germline CDR1 reads SGHDN; CDR2 reads FVKESK. CDR3 length: 16 residues. CDR3: CASSQLVAGGLNTQYF. CDR3 in DNA: TGTGCCAGCAGCCAACTTGTAGCGGGAGGCCTGAATACGCAGTATTTT.

A remark on this clonotype: A much more abundant neighbour one base away suggests this may be a read error. No conserved phenylalanine or tryptophan ends this CDR3, so it is likely a read error. The chain carries TRBV5-1 and TRBJ2-3, with D possibly matching TRBD1 (6 bases). V lost 4 bases and J lost 0, with 9 bases in between. The CDR3 covers 14 residues. Germline loops: CDR1 SGHRS, CDR2 YFSETQ. The chain's CDR3 is CASSNRVSTDTQYS. In DNA form, the CDR3 reads TGCGCCAGCAGCAACAGGGTTAGCACAGATACGCAGTATTCT.

This clonotype was seen at least ten times. This chain links TRBV7-2 with TRBJ2-1; D gene unclear. Germline V CDR1 and CDR2: SGHTA, FQGNSA. The V end lost 2 bases, the J end lost 8 bases, and 7 bases lay between the germline ends. The CDR3 is made up of 12 amino acids. The CDR3: CASSLTWDEQFF. DNA for the CDR3: TGTGCCAGCAGCTTAACGTGGGATGAGCAGTTCTTC.

Details on this clonotype: This may stem from a read error, because a much larger clone lies one nucleotide away. V gene TRBV5-1 combines with J gene TRBJ2-5, with D possibly matching TRBD2 (5 bases). CDR1 and CDR2 from the germline V gene are SGHRS and YFSETQ. The CDR3 sequence is 14 residues long. The CDR3 region is CANSLDGSGETQYF. As DNA, the CDR3 is TGCGCCAACAGCTTGGATGGGAGTGGGGAGACCCAGTACTTC.

The table lists this clonotype with many counts. At one end the junction does not follow the germline gene, possibly because of a read error. This chain connects TRBV5-1 to TRBJ2-5; D unclear. CDR3 length: 11 amino acids. Germline V lookup: CDR1 SGHRS, CDR2 YFSETQ. Here the CDR3 DNA reads TGTGCCAGCAGCTTATTAGAGACCCAGTACTTC. Its protein is CASSLLETQYF. The complete variable domain, with remaining parts taken from reference TRBV5-1 and TRBJ2-5, reads KAGVTQTPRYLIKTRGQQVTLSCSPISGHRSVSWYQQTPGQGLQFLFEYFSETQRNKGNFPGRFSGRQFSNSRSEMNVSTLELGDSALYLCASSLLETQYFGPGTRLLVL.

There are many counts of this clonotype. The chain combines TRBV5-1 with TRBJ2-1, with TRBD1 matching 9 bases. Germline V gene sequence: CDR1 SGHRS, CDR2 YFSETQ. V was clipped by 0 bases and J by 6 bases; unmatched bases: 4. The CDR3 has 15 residues. In DNA form, the CDR3 reads TGCGCCAGCAGCTTGGGGACAGGGGCCCTCAATGAGCAGTTCTTC. It encodes CASSLGTGALNEQFF.